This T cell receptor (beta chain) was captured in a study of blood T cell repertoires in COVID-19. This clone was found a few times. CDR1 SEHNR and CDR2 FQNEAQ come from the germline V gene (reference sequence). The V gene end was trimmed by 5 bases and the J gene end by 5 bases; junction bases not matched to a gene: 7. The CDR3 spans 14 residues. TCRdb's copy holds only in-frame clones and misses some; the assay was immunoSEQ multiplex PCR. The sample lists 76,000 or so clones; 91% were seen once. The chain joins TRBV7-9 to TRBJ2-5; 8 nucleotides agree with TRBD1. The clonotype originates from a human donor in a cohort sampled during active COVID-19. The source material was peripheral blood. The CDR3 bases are TGTGCCAGCAGCCATGGACAGGGCGGGGAGACCCAGTACTTC. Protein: CASSHGQGGETQYF.